A selection of T cell receptor beta chains follows, all from one sample in a study of neoadjuvant anti-PD-1 for oral cavity cancer. Profiling relied on immunoSEQ multiplex PCR, and the TCRdb table lists in-frame clones only, not all of them. The table has around 13,000 clones, 73% seen once; the top ten hold approximately 2.6%. Sequencing used PBMCs, obtained after nivolumab (anti-PD-1) treatment. These receptors came from a person between 40 and 80 years old with oral cavity squamous cell carcinoma. The CDR3 runs from the conserved cysteine through the conserved F or W. Fields, in order: D gene, V gene, J gene, clone size, CDR3 length, CDR3 protein, CDR3 DNA. The D gene is left open where the match is weak. Rows may omit the clone size; those that give it use once, few, many or a size class.

.,TRBV5-1,TRBJ1-1,.,17,CASSLALSGLKDTEAFF,TGCGCCAGCAGCTTGGCCCTCTCAGGGTTGAAGGACACTGAAGCTTTCTTT
TRBD1,TRBV19,TRBJ2-3,.,16,CASSPRTGSGTDTQYF,TGTGCCAGTAGTCCACGGACAGGGAGTGGCACAGATACGCAGTATTTT
.,TRBV27,TRBJ1-2,.,16,CASSLFGTPEGLGYTF,TGTGCCAGCAGTTTATTCGGCACCCCGGAGGGGTTGGGCTACACCTTC
.,TRBV27,TRBJ1-2,.,14,CASSLSSGSGGYTF,TGTGCCAGCAGTTTATCCTCGGGCAGTGGTGGCTACACCTTC
.,TRBV2,TRBJ1-4,.,15,CASSARPAGVEKLFF,TGTGCCAGCAGTGCCCGACCAGCTGGGGTTGAAAAACTGTTTTTT
TRBD2,TRBV28,TRBJ2-7,.,16,CASSLVSGRARDEQYF,TGTGCCAGCAGTTTGGTTAGCGGGAGGGCCCGGGACGAGCAGTACTTC
TRBD1,TRBV5-1,TRBJ2-3,.,15,CASSLGGTVSDTQYF,TGCGCCAGCAGCTTGGGGGGGACAGTCTCTGATACGCAGTATTTT
.,TRBV30,TRBJ2-2,once,11,CAWSWAGELFF,TGTGCCTGGAGCTGGGCCGGGGAGCTGTTTTTT
TRBD1,TRBV19,TRBJ2-7,once,15,CASSIRTGSLYEQYF,TGTGCCAGTAGTATTAGGACAGGGAGCCTCTACGAGCAGTACTTC
.,TRBV30,TRBJ2-7,.,15,CAWSVGGESSYEQYF,TGTGCCTGGAGTGTTGGGGGCGAGAGCTCCTACGAGCAGTACTTC
.,TRBV7-8,TRBJ1-3,.,16,CASSLSGTGAGNTIYF,TGTGCCAGCAGCTTATCCGGGACGGGAGCTGGAAACACCATATATTTT
TRBD2,TRBV6-1,TRBJ2-7,.,13,CASTSGGTYEQYF,TGTGCCAGCACTAGCGGAGGTACCTACGAGCAGTACTTC
.,TRBV5-6,TRBJ1-2,few,14,CASSLTGRDYGYTF,TGTGCCAGCAGCTTAACAGGGAGGGACTATGGCTACACCTTC
.,TRBV19,TRBJ2-3,.,12,CASSEGTDTQYF,TGTGCCAGTAGCGAGGGCACAGATACGCAGTATTTT
.,TRBV5-1,TRBJ1-1,once,13,CASSLAGNTEAFF,TGCGCCAGCAGCTTGGCAGGGAACACTGAAGCTTTCTTT
.,TRBV9,TRBJ2-7,.,14,CASSVSPGGYEQYF,TGTGCCAGCAGCGTTTCGCCAGGGGGGTACGAGCAGTACTTC
TRBD1,TRBV28,TRBJ1-1,.,14,CASSPTGGGTEAFF,TGTGCCAGCAGTCCTACAGGGGGCGGCACTGAAGCTTTCTTT
.,TRBV5-1,TRBJ2-2,.,16,CASKRKDTTNTGELFF,TGCGCCAGCAAGCGAAAGGACACGACGAACACCGGGGAGCTGTTTTTT
.,TRBV6-6,TRBJ1-1,.,16,CASPPGAGQGYTEAFF,TGTGCCAGCCCCCCCGGGGCGGGGCAGGGATACACTGAAGCTTTCTTT
TRBD2,TRBV28,TRBJ2-5,few,17,CASSLWGTSGGQETQYF,TGTGCCAGCAGTTTATGGGGGACTAGCGGGGGGCAAGAGACCCAGTACTTC
.,TRBV5-1,TRBJ2-7,.,15,CASSLDGGSSYEQYF,TGCGCCAGCAGCTTGGACGGAGGGAGTTCCTACGAGCAGTACTTC
.,TRBV5-1,TRBJ2-7,.,11,CASSLEREQYF,TGCGCCAGCAGCTTGGAACGGGAGCAGTACTTC
.,TRBV6-6,TRBJ1-5,few,14,CASTPGLSNQPQHF,TGTGCCAGCACCCCGGGACTGAGCAATCAGCCCCAGCATTTT
.,TRBV2,TRBJ2-2,large,12,CASSELSGELFF,TGTGCCAGCAGTGAACTTTCTGGGGAGCTGTTTTTT
TRBD2,TRBV5-1,TRBJ2-1,.,15,CASSLGLAGINEQFF,TGCGCCAGCAGCTTGGGACTAGCGGGTATCAATGAGCAGTTCTTC
TRBD1,TRBV7-3,TRBJ1-2,few,17,CASSLSSSGTDPLGYTF,TGTGCCAGCAGCTTATCGAGTTCCGGGACAGATCCCTTGGGCTACACCTTC
.,TRBV5-1,TRBJ2-1,once,16,CASSLDPTRAHNEQFF,TGCGCCAGCAGCTTGGACCCGACCCGGGCCCACAATGAGCAGTTCTTC
TRBD1,TRBV6-1,TRBJ1-3,.,17,CASSEYKQGGFVSTIYF,TGTGCCAGCAGTGAATATAAACAGGGGGGCTTCGTTAGCACCATATATTTT
TRBD2,TRBV6-1,TRBJ2-1,once,13,CASESAGVYEQFF,TGTGCCAGCGAGTCAGCGGGAGTTTATGAGCAGTTCTTC
.,TRBV28,TRBJ2-6,.,13,CASRLAGANVLTF,TGTGCCAGCAGATTGGCCGGGGCCAACGTCCTGACTTTC
TRBD2,TRBV6-5,TRBJ2-3,once,15,CASSSLGRSADTQYF,TGTGCCAGCAGTTCCCTCGGGAGGAGCGCAGATACGCAGTATTTT
.,TRBV29-1,TRBJ1-1,once,15,CSVEDSVGGGTEAFF,TGCAGCGTTGAAGACTCTGTGGGGGGGGGCACTGAAGCTTTCTTT
.,TRBV7-8,TRBJ2-3,once,12,CASTPVRGAQYF,TGTGCCAGCACCCCCGTGAGGGGGGCGCAGTATTTT
.,TRBV7-8,TRBJ2-2,.,15,CASSLSTAFTGELFF,TGTGCCAGCAGCTTAAGTACAGCGTTTACCGGGGAGCTGTTTTTT
TRBD1,TRBV30,TRBJ2-1,.,15,CAWSRGQGSYNEQFF,TGTGCCTGGAGCCGAGGACAGGGGTCCTACAATGAGCAGTTCTTC
TRBD1,TRBV7-2,TRBJ1-2,.,15,CASSLGSGTAYGYTF,TGTGCCAGCAGCTTAGGATCCGGGACAGCTTATGGCTACACCTTC
.,TRBV5-6,TRBJ2-1,.,16,CASSQGVASTYNEQFF,TGTGCCAGCAGCCAAGGCGTAGCGAGCACCTACAATGAGCAGTTCTTC
TRBD1,TRBV19,TRBJ2-3,.,14,CASSPDRGTDTQYF,TGTGCCAGTAGTCCGGACAGGGGAACAGATACGCAGTATTTT
.,TRBV6-1,TRBJ1-1,few,15,CASSEVYGSNTEAFF,TGTGCCAGCAGTGAAGTCTATGGATCGAACACTGAAGCTTTCTTT
TRBD1,TRBV7-9,TRBJ2-5,.,14,CASSLSQGQETQYF,TGTGCCAGCAGCTTGTCACAGGGGCAGGAGACCCAGTACTTC
.,TRBV21-1,TRBJ2-5,.,16,CARGAPTHGGGDTQYF,TGTGCCAGGGGGGCCCCCACCCACGGGGGAGGAGATACCCAGTACTTC
.,TRBV5-1,TRBJ1-1,.,14,CASSLEARGNEAFF,TGCGCCAGCAGCTTGGAGGCACGGGGGAATGAAGCTTTCTTT
TRBD2,TRBV30,TRBJ2-3,.,15,CAWGRDGRMTDTQYF,TGTGCCTGGGGTAGAGACGGGAGGATGACAGATACGCAGTATTTT
.,TRBV2,TRBJ1-1,.,11,CASIFFEGAFF,TGTGCCAGCATTTTTTTCGAGGGAGCTTTCTTT